This T cell receptor (beta chain) was identified during a study of CD8 T cells in Susac syndrome. RNA amounts of 0.5 to 1 ug underwent reverse transcription with random hexamers. In TCRdb, the immunoSEQ multiplex PCR reads were re-called with MiXCR into one record per CDR3 protein. The sample lists some 100,000 distinct CDR3 sequences; under 95% were seen once. Germline V gives CDR1 SNHLY, CDR2 FYNNEI. V was clipped by 6 bases and J by 4 bases, with 9 bases between them. The length of the CDR3 is 12 residues. The clonotype comes from a human donor in good health. This chain connects TRBV2 to TRBJ1-1, with D possibly matching TRBD1 (5 bases). Source material: CD8+ T cells from PBMCs. The CDR3 region is CASSLDTTEAFF. The CDR3, as DNA: TGTGCCAGCAGCTTGGACACCACTGAAGCTTTCTTT.